A single sample gave rise to the 20 T cell receptor beta chains below, sequenced in a study of T cell responses to AZD1222 COVID-19 vaccine. Method: immunoSEQ multiplex PCR; TCRdb's copy keeps in-frame clones and lacks some. Of 140,000 to 150,000 clones in the sample, 93% were seen once. The sequenced sample was peripheral blood, obtained on day 0 of AZD1222 vaccination. The receptors were sampled from an adult in good health.

This clone was seen more than once but under ten times. The J gene is TRBJ1-4, the V gene TRBV2; D unresolved. Trimming cost V 7 bases and J 0 bases, with 12 bases left between them. The CDR3 has 15 residues. Germline V gene sequence: CDR1 SNHLY, CDR2 FYNNEI. DNA for the CDR3: TGTGCCAGCAAGTTGGTGGGAGCAACTAATGAAAAACTGTTTTTT. Protein: CASKLVGATNEKLFF. Filled out from reference TRBV2 and TRBJ1-4, the complete variable domain reads EPEVTQTPSHQVTQMGQEVILRCVPISNHLYFYWYRQILGQKVEFLVSFYNNEISEKSEIFDDQFSVERPDGSNFTLKIRSTKLEDSAMYFCASKLVGATNEKLFFGSGTQLSVL.

CDR3 DNA: TGTGCCAGCAGCCCCGACGGCGGCATGAACACTGAAGCTTTCTTT. Translation gives CASSPDGGMNTEAFF. The chain recombines TRBV3-1 (or the pseudogene TRBV3-2) with TRBJ1-1; D not resolved. This CDR3 has 15 amino acids. The ends were cut back, 4 bases at V and 0 bases at J, with 12 bases in the middle. The germline V gene has CDR1 LGHDT and CDR2 YNNKEL (reference sequence).

This clone was found once. An end of the junction differs from the germline gene, which may be a read error. The rearrangement links TRBV18 to TRBJ2-1, with TRBD1 as a possible D gene (5 bases). The CDR3 is made up of 11 amino acids. Germline-derived CDR1 and CDR2 are KGHSH and LQKENI. The CDR3 coding sequence is TGTGCCAGCTCAACACCAGGGTTGCAGTTCTTC. Translated: CASSTPGLQFF.

By share, this clone counts as medium-sized. This same CDR3 is encoded by further DNA sequences in the sample. This rearrangement joins TRBV5-1 to TRBJ1-1, with a weak D call TRBD1 (5 bases). V lost 0 bases, J lost 4 bases, and 7 bases lay in between. The CDR3 is 13 residues long. Germline CDR1 SGHRS, CDR2 YFSETQ. The CDR3 region is CASSLGGATEAFF. Here the CDR3 DNA reads TGCGCCAGCAGCTTGGGTGGGGCCACTGAAGCTTTCTTT. The full variable domain, rest sourced from reference TRBV5-1 and TRBJ1-1, is KAGVTQTPRYLIKTRGQQVTLSCSPISGHRSVSWYQQTPGQGLQFLFEYFSETQRNKGNFPGRFSGRQFSNSRSEMNVSTLELGDSALYLCASSLGGATEAFFGQGTRLTVV.

The chain joins TRBV9 to TRBJ2-3; possibly TRBD2 for D (5 bases). Germline-derived CDR1 and CDR2 are SGDLS and YYNGEE. V was cut by 0 bases and J by 2 bases, with 13 bases left in between. The CDR3 covers 16 residues. In DNA form, the CDR3 reads TGTGCCAGCAGCGTAGTTGGCGTGGAGGTCACAGATACGCAGTATTTT. It encodes CASSVVGVEVTDTQYF.

This chain connects TRBV7-3 to TRBJ1-1; a possible D gene is TRBD1 (6 bases). The length of the CDR3 is 14 residues. In germline, CDR1 is SGHTA, CDR2 FQGTGA. V lost 4 bases to trimming and J lost 0 bases, with 9 bases between them. The CDR3 is CASSSQGLNTEAFF. The DNA for the CDR3 is TGTGCCAGCAGCTCACAGGGTCTGAACACTGAAGCTTTCTTT. Supplemented by reference TRBV7-3 and TRBJ1-1, the full variable domain reads GAGVSQTPSNKVTEKGKYVELRCDPISGHTALYWYRQSLGQGPEFLIYFQGTGAADDSGLPNDRFFAVRPEGSVSTLKIQRTERGDSAVYLCASSSQGLNTEAFFGQGTRLTVV.

The table lists this clone with a count of one. The rearrangement joins TRBV14 to TRBJ1-1; D gene uncertain. Germline assignment: CDR1 SGHDN and CDR2 FVKESK. The CDR3 is made up of 13 amino acids. The germline V and J ends were trimmed by 1 base and 7 bases, with 10 bases remaining between them. The CDR3 DNA follows: TGTGCCAGCAGCCAAGTTCCCCCCGGTGAAGCTTTCTTT. The encoded protein is CASSQVPPGEAFF.

This chain joins TRBV21-1 and TRBJ1-6. TRBV21-1 is listed as a pseudogene. The CDR3 extends over 15 amino acids. The CDR3 loop reads CASSNRGDYNSPLHF. The CDR3 DNA reads as TGTGCCAGCAGCAATCGGGGGGATTATAATTCACCCCTCCACTTT.

The chain employs TRBV20-1 and TRBJ2-4; possibly TRBD1 or TRBD2 for D (5 bases each). V gave up 3 bases and J gave up 2 bases, with 8 bases separating them. CDR1 is DFQATT and CDR2 is SNEGSKA in the germline V gene (reference sequence). The CDR3 totals 13 residues. CDR3: CSASGGSKNIQYF. As DNA, the CDR3 is TGCAGTGCTAGTGGGGGATCCAAAAACATTCAGTACTTC.

The chain is built from TRBV7-9 and TRBJ1-1; a possible D gene is TRBD1 (5 bases). The CDR3 is 16 amino acids. CDR1 is SEHNR, CDR2 FQNEAQ, per germline (reference sequence). Trimming pared 1 base from V and 4 bases from J, leaving 16 bases between. CDR3 amino acids: CASSLVGRAKGTEAFF. In nucleotides, the CDR3 is TGTGCCAGCAGCTTAGTGGGCAGGGCTAAGGGCACTGAAGCTTTCTTT.

There are a few counts of this clone. The chain links TRBV30 to TRBJ1-4; TRBD1 might be the D (6 bases). The CDR3 has 15 residues. Germline assignment: CDR1 GTSNPN and CDR2 SVGIG (reference sequence). V shed 1 base and J shed 2 bases, with 11 bases lying between them. The CDR3 loop is CAWSDPRGTNEKLFF. In DNA, the CDR3 is TGTGCCTGGAGTGACCCTAGGGGGACTAATGAAAAACTGTTTTTT.

This clone was found once. V is TRBV27 and J is TRBJ2-7; tentative D call: TRBD2 (5 bases). The V gene lost 3 bases and the J gene lost 2 bases, with 8 bases spanning the gap. This CDR3 comprises 13 residues. Germline assignment: CDR1 MNHEY and CDR2 SMNVEV (reference sequence). The CDR3 region has the DNA TGTGCCAGCAGTTTTGTGGGAGCCTACGAGCAGTACTTC. Encoded protein: CASSFVGAYEQYF.

The rearrangement uses TRBV5-6 and TRBJ1-5; 12 bases are shared with TRBD1. The CDR3 is 17 amino acids. Germline assignment: CDR1 SGHDT and CDR2 YYEEEE. Trimming removed 0 bases from V and 7 bases from J; junction bases left unmatched: 8. Here the CDR3 reads CASSLEIRDRGLQPQHF. The CDR3 DNA sequence: TGTGCCAGCAGCTTGGAAATACGGGACAGGGGGCTCCAGCCCCAGCATTTT.

This clone was counted between two and nine times. The genes are TRBV2 and TRBJ1-1; no clear D gene. Germline CDR1 is SNHLY and CDR2 is FYNNEI. The CDR3 sequence is 14 residues long. Trimming left V 5 bases short and J 0 bases short, with 10 bases between. This CDR3 reads CASSLQRLNTEAFF. The CDR3, as DNA: TGTGCCAGCAGTCTACAGAGGCTGAACACTGAAGCTTTCTTT.

The chain links TRBV5-4 to TRBJ2-2; the match to TRBD2 covers 14 bases. The CDR3 loop spans 16 amino acids. Germline values: CDR1 SGHNT, CDR2 YYREEE (reference sequence). V trimming: 4 bases; J trimming: 4 bases; junction bases outside the gene matches: 3. CDR3 bases: TGTGCCAGCAGCCTGGGACTAGCGGGAGCCACCGGGGAGCTGTTTTTT. Amino acid sequence: CASSLGLAGATGELFF.

The chain links TRBV15 to TRBJ1-5; possible D gene TRBD1, 5 bases. The CDR3 runs to 14 residues. V lost 5 bases and J lost 2, with 10 bases in between. From germline, CDR1 is LNHNV and CDR2 YYDKDF (reference sequence). CDR3 bases: TGTGCCACCAGCGGACAAATAGGCAATCAGCCCCAGCATTTT. Amino acids: CATSGQIGNQPQHF. Full variable domain (outside the CDR3, taken from reference TRBV15 and TRBJ1-5): DAMVIQNPRYQVTQFGKPVTLSCSQTLNHNVMYWYQQKSSQAPKLLFHYYDKDFNNEADTPDNFQSRRPNTSFCFLDIRSPGLGDTAMYLCATSGQIGNQPQHFGDGTRLSIL.

This clone was counted only a few times. This sequence joins TRBV5-1 and TRBJ2-3, with TRBD2 matching over 9 bases. This CDR3 spans 13 amino acids. The germline V gene encodes CDR1 SGHRS and CDR2 YFSETQ. The J segment lost 10 bases and the V segment lost 4 bases, leaving 7 bases of the junction unmatched. CDR3 protein: CASSTGRGGAQYF. CDR3 nucleotide sequence: TGCGCCAGCAGCACCGGGCGGGGGGGCGCGCAGTATTTT.

This sequence joins TRBV7-2 and TRBJ2-3, with D tentatively TRBD1 (6 bases). With 4 bases removed from V and 1 base from J, the gap between germline ends came to 9 bases. Germline-derived CDR1 and CDR2 are SGHTA and FQGNSA. The CDR3 consists of 14 residues. Written as DNA, the CDR3 is TGTGCCAGCAGCTCAGGGGTGGGCACAGATACGCAGTATTTT. This translates into CASSSGVGTDTQYF.

The chain joins TRBV14 to TRBJ2-5, with D perhaps TRBD1 or TRBD2 (5 bases each). Looked up from germline, CDR1 is SGHDN and CDR2 is FVKESK. The CDR3 totals 17 residues. Between the trimmed V and J ends, which lost 0 bases and 2 bases, there was a span of 16 bases. CDR3 protein: CASSQDNGAGIQETQYF. The CDR3 DNA is TGTGCCAGCAGCCAAGACAACGGGGCAGGAATACAAGAGACCCAGTACTTC.

The gene calls are TRBV7-9 and TRBJ1-6, with D perhaps matching TRBD1 (6 bases). Germline V gene lookup returns CDR1 SEHNR and CDR2 FQNEAQ (reference sequence). The V gene lost 5 bases and the J gene lost 8 bases, with 13 bases spanning the gap. The CDR3 is 14 amino acids. The CDR3 loop is CASSLRTADSPLHF. The CDR3 bases are TGTGCCAGCAGCCTTAGGACAGCAGATTCACCCCTCCACTTT.